Given below is one TCR beta chain in context. The target antigen is unknown. Between the trimmed V and J ends, which lost 9 bases and 5 bases, there was a span of 14 bases. The CDR3 consists of 13 residues. Per the germline V gene, CDR1 is LNHDA and CDR2 is SQIVND (reference sequence). The sample belongs to a study of T cell responses to AZD1222 COVID-19 vaccine. General study points: Dominant CD4 TCR responses targeted spike regions 160-218 and 743-854. Reports say nearly half of spike-specific TCRs go after unmutated variant regions.

The assay was immunoSEQ multiplex PCR, and TCRdb's table has in-frame clones only and misses some. Found here are around 50,000 clones, 86% of them singletons; the top ten hold 6.5% to 8.5%. The analysis combined second doses at about 4 or about 12 weeks. V is TRBV19 and J is TRBJ1-5, with D perhaps TRBD1 (5 bases). The sample here was peripheral blood, taken 28 days after the second AZD1222 dose. The receptor was isolated from an adult who received the AZD1222 COVID-19 vaccine. The CDR3 sequence is CASSRGGDQPQHF. In DNA, the CDR3 is TGTGCCAGCAGCCGCGGGGGAGATCAGCCCCAGCATTTT.